This T cell receptor (beta chain) was identified during a study of blood T cells in healthy people across ages. Using a J-beta primer mix together with a sample-barcoded 5' primer, a second PCR was run for 7 to 11 cycles. Each CDR3 protein gets one entry after TCRdb re-called the 5' RACE reads with MiXCR. The sample gives roughly 700,000 distinct CDR3 sequences, around 48% of which show up once; about 32% is in the top ten. CDR3 length equals 15 residues. CDR1 is MDHEN, CDR2 SYDVKM, per germline. The V end was cut by 6 bases, the J end by 6 bases, with 15 bases between. Sequencing input: blood. This receptor was identified in a woman between 55 and 75 years old in good health. The V gene is TRBV28, the J gene TRBJ2-6; possible D gene TRBD1, 5 bases. For the CDR3, the DNA is TGTGCCAGCAGCCTTCAGGGTAGAGCGGCCAACGTCCTGACTTTC. Its translation: CASSLQGRAANVLTF.